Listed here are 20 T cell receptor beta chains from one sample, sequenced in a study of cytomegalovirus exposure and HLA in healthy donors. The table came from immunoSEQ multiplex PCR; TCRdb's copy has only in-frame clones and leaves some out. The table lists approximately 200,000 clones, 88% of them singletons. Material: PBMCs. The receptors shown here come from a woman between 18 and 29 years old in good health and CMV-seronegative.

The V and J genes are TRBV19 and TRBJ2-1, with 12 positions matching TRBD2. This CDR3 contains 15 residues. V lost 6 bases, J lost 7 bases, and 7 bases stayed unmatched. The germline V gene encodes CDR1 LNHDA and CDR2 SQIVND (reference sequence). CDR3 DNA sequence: TGTGCCAGTAGACTACTAGCGGGAGGAGAAAATGAGCAGTTCTTC. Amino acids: CASRLLAGGENEQFF. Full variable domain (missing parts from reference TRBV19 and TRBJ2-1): DGGITQSPKYLFRKEGQNVTLSCEQNLNHDAMYWYRQDPGQGLRLIYYSQIVNDFQKGDIAEGYSVSREKKESFPLTVTSAQKNPTAFYLCASRLLAGGENEQFFGPGTRLTVL.

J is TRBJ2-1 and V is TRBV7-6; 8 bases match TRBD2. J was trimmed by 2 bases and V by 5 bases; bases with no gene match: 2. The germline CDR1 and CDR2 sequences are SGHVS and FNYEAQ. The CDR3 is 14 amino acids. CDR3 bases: TGTGCCAGCAGCCCGGGACTAGCCTACAATGAGCAGTTCTTC. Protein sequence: CASSPGLAYNEQFF.

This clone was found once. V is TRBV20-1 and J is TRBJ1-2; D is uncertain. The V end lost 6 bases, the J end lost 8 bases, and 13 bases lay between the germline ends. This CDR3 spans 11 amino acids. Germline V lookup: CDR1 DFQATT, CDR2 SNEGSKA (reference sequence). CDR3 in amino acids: CSALRNGGYTF. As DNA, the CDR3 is TGCAGTGCGTTACGCAACGGGGGCTACACCTTC.

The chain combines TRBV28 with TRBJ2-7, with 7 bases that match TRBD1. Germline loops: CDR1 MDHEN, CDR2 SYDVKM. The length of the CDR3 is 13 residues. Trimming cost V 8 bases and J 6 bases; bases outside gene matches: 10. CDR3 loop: CASGLTGAPEQYF. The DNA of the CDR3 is TGTGCCAGCGGATTAACAGGGGCCCCCGAGCAGTACTTC. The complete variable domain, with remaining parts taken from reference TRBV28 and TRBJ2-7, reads DVKVTQSSRYLVKRTGEKVFLECVQDMDHENMFWYRQDPGLGLRLIYFSYDVKMKEKGDIPEGYSVSREKKERFSLILESASTNQTSMYLCASGLTGAPEQYFGPGTRLTVT.

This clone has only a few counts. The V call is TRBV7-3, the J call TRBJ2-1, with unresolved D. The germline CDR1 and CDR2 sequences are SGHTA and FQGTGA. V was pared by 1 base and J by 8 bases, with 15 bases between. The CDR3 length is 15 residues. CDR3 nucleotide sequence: TGTGCCAGCAGCTTAAACCAGCGATTCGGTCATGAGCAGTTCTTC. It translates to CASSLNQRFGHEQFF.

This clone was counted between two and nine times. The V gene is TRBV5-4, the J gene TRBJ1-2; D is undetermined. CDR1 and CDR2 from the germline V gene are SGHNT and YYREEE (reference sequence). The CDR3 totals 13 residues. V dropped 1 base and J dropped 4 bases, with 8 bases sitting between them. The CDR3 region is CASSLKPGYGYTF. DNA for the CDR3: TGTGCCAGCAGCTTGAAGCCGGGCTATGGCTACACCTTC.

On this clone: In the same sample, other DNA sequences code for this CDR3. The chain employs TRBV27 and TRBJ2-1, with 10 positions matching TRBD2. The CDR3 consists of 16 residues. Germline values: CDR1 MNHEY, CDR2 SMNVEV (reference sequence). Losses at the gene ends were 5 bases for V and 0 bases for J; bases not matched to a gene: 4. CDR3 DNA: TGTGCCAGCAGTCCTTCTAGCGGGAGCTCCTACAATGAGCAGTTCTTC. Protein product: CASSPSSGSSYNEQFF.

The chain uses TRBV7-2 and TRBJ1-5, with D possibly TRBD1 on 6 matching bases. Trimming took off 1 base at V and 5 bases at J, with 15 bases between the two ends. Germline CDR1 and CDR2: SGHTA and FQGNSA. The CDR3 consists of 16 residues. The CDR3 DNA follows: TGTGCCAGCAGCTTAGAGGGGGGGTTCGTCGATCAGCCCCAGCATTTT. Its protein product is CASSLEGGFVDQPQHF.

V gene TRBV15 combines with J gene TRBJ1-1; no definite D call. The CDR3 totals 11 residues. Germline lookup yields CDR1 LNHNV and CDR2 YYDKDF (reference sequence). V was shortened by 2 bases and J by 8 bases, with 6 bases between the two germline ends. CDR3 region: CATSRRGEAFF. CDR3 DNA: TGTGCCACCAGCAGACGGGGAGAAGCTTTCTTT.

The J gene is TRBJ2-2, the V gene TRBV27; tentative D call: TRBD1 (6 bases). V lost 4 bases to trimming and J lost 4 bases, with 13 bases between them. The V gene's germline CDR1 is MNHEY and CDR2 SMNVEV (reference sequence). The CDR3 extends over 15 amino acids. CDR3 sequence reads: CASSSETGGTGELFF. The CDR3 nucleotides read TGTGCCAGCAGTTCCGAGACAGGAGGCACCGGGGAGCTGTTTTTT.

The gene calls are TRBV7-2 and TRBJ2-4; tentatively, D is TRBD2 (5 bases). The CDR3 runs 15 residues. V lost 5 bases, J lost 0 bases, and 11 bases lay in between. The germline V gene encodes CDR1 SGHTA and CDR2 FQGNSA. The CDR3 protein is CASSPTILAKNIQYF. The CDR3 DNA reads TGTGCCAGCAGCCCGACTATCCTAGCCAAAAACATTCAGTACTTC.

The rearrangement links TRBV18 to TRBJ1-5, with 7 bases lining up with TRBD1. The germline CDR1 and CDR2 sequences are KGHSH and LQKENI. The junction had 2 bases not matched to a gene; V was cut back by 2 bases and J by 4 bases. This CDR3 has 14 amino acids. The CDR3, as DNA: TGTGCCAGCTCACCAGGACAGGTGAATCAGCCCCAGCATTTT. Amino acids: CASSPGQVNQPQHF.

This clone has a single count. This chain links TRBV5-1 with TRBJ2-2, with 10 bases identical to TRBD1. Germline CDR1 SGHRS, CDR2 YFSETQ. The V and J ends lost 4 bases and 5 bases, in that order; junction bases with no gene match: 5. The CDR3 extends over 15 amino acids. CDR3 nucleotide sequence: TGCGCCAGCAGCATCCGGGACAGGGGAACCGGGGAGCTGTTTTTT. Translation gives CASSIRDRGTGELFF.

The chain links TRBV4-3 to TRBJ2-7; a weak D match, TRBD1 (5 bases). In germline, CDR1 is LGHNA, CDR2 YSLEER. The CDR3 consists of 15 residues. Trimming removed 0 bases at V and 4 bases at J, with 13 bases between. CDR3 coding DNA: TGCGCCAGCAGCCAAGATAACCAGGGCTCGTACGAGCAGTACTTC. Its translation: CASSQDNQGSYEQYF.

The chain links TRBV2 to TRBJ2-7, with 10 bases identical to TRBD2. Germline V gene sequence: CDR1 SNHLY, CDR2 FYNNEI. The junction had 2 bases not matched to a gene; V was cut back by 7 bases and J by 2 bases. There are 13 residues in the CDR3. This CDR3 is CASKAGGPYEQYF. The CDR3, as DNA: TGTGCCAGCAAAGCGGGAGGGCCCTACGAGCAGTACTTC.

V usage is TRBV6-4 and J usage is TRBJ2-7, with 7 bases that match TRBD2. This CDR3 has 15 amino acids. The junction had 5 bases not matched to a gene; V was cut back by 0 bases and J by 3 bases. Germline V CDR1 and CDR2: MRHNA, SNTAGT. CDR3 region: CASSDSKAGNYEQYF. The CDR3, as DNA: TGTGCCAGCAGTGACTCGAAAGCGGGAAACTACGAGCAGTACTTC.

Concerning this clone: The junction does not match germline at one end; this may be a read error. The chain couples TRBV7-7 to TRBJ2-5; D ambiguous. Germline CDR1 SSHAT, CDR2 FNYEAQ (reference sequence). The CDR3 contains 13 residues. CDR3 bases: TGTGCTAGCAGCTTAGAGCCGGGAGAGACCCAGTACTTC. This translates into CASSLEPGETQYF.

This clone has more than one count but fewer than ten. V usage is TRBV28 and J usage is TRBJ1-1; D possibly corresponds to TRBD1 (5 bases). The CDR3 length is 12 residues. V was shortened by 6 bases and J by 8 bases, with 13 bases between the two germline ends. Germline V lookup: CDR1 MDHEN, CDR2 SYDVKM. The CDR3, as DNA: TGTGCCAGCAGACCTGACGCAGGGGAAGCTTTCTTT. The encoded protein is CASRPDAGEAFF. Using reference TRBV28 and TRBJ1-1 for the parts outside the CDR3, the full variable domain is DVKVTQSSRYLVKRTGEKVFLECVQDMDHENMFWYRQDPGLGLRLIYFSYDVKMKEKGDIPEGYSVSREKKERFSLILESASTNQTSMYLCASRPDAGEAFFGQGTRLTVV.

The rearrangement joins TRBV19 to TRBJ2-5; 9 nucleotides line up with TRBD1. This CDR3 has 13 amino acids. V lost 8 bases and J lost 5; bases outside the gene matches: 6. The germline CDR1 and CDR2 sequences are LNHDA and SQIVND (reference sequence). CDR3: CASEATGGETQYF. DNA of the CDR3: TGTGCCAGTGAAGCGACAGGGGGGGAGACCCAGTACTTC.

The DNA of the CDR3 is TGTGCCAGTAAGGACAGACGCAATCAGCCCCAGCATTTT. Its translation is CASKDRRNQPQHF. The chain joins TRBV19 to TRBJ1-5; D is perhaps TRBD1 (6 bases). V was shortened by 7 bases and J by 2 bases, with 9 bases between the two germline ends. CDR3 length equals 13 residues. CDR1 LNHDA and CDR2 SQIVND come from the germline V gene (reference sequence).